These T cell receptor beta chains were read from a single sample in a study of cytomegalovirus exposure and HLA in healthy donors. The table came from immunoSEQ multiplex PCR; TCRdb's copy has only in-frame clones and leaves some out. The sample records about 170,000 clones, 65% to 90% being singletons. The specimen sequenced was PBMCs. These receptors were obtained from a male donor in good health and CMV-seronegative. Both conserved end residues are part of each CDR3. D genes are given only for firm matches. Clone sizes are given selectively: once, few, many, or a class where the clone is expanded.

TRBJ2-6,NA,NA,TRBV7-8,CASSLGGGAGANVLTF,TGTGCCAGCAGCTTAGGAGGGGGAGCTGGGGCCAACGTCCTGACTTTC
TRBJ2-2,NA,TRBD2,TRBV5-6,CASSPNLAGGLVGELFF,TGTGCCAGCAGCCCGAATCTAGCGGGGGGGCTGGTCGGGGAGCTGTTTTTT
TRBJ2-1,NA,NA,TRBV7-9,CASSLTGVDYNEQFF,TGTGCCAGCAGCTTAACGGGGGTGGACTACAATGAGCAGTTCTTC
TRBJ1-2,NA,NA,TRBV11-2,CASSLGGAELIGYTF,TGTGCCAGCAGCTTAGGCGGGGCCGAGTTGATTGGCTACACCTTC
TRBJ2-5,NA,NA,TRBV29-1,CSVARGLLETQYF,TGCAGCGTCGCCCGAGGACTTTTAGAGACCCAGTACTTC
TRBJ1-2,NA,NA,TRBV5-5,CASSLRGSYGYTF,TGTGCCAGCAGCTTGAGGGGAAGCTATGGCTACACCTTC
TRBJ1-6,few,TRBD1,TRBV4-3,CASSQDFLGTGLSPLHF,TGCGCCAGCAGCCAAGATTTTCTTGGGACAGGGTTGTCACCCCTCCACTTT
TRBJ2-7,few,TRBD1,TRBV6-6,CASSYSWGQGYEQYF,TGTGCCAGCAGTTACTCGTGGGGACAGGGCTACGAGCAGTACTTC
TRBJ2-2,NA,TRBD2,TRBV11-2,CASSSGTSLGGELFF,TGTGCCAGCAGCTCGGGGACTAGCCTTGGCGGGGAGCTGTTTTTT
TRBJ2-5,NA,TRBD2,TRBV5-4,CASSRKRGKQETQYF,TGTGCCAGCAGCCGCAAGCGGGGGAAACAAGAGACCCAGTACTTC